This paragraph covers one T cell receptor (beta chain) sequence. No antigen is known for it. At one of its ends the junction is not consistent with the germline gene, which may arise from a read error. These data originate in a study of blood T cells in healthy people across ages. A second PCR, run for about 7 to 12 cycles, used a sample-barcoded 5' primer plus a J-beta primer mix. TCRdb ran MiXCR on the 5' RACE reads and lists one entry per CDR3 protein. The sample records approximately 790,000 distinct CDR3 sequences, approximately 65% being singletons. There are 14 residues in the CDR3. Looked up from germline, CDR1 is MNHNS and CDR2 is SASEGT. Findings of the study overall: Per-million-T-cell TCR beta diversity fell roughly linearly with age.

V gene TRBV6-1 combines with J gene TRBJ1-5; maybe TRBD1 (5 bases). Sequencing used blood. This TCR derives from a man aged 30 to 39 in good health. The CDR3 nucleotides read TGTACCAGCAGTAAAGCGGGGGTGAATCAGCCCCAGCATTTT. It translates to CTSSKAGVNQPQHF.